Below are 2 T cell receptor beta chains sequenced from a single sample in a study of control samples from healthy donors and cancer patients. Method: immunoSEQ multiplex PCR; TCRdb's copy keeps in-frame clones and lacks some. The sample lists some 77,000 clones; approximately 91% were seen once. The sequenced sample consisted of blood. The receptor set was obtained from a woman aged 60-75 years in good health.

The rearrangement uses TRBV7-9 and TRBJ1-6; possibly TRBD1 for D (6 bases). V lost 4 bases to trimming and J lost 8 bases, with 9 bases between them. The CDR3 runs 13 residues. The germline V gene encodes CDR1 SEHNR and CDR2 FQNEAQ (reference sequence). The CDR3 coding sequence is TGTGCCAGCAGCTCACAGGGAGATTCACCCCTCCACTTT. It is translated as CASSSQGDSPLHF.

The V call is TRBV5-8, the J call TRBJ2-1; 7 bases agree with TRBD1. This CDR3 comprises 15 residues. Germline CDR1 and CDR2: SGHTS and YDEGEE. V shed 4 bases and J 4 bases; nucleotides not matched to a gene: 8. The CDR3 here is CASSPRDRVYNEQFF. In nucleotides, the CDR3 is TGTGCCAGCAGCCCTCGGGACAGAGTATACAATGAGCAGTTCTTC.